The subject of this entry is one T cell receptor beta chain. Antigen: not known. V lost 10 bases, J lost 2 bases, and 9 bases stayed unmatched. The CDR3 is 14 residues long. CDR1 is SEHNR and CDR2 is FQNEAQ in the germline V gene (reference sequence). The data belong to a study of post-analysis software for immune sequencing data. Study as a whole: Recorded subtypes: relapsing-remitting, secondary progressive, progressive-relapsing; some patients unannotated.

The TCR beta cDNA libraries contained unique molecular identifiers. TCRdb independently ran MiXCR on the PCR reads; one entry per CDR3 protein. The sample contains 550,000 to 700,000 distinct CDR3 sequences, about 44% of which appear only once. Study results and caveats: When compared against controls, multiple sclerosis patients showed significantly lower normalized Chao1 diversity. Comparison of patients with controls showed 4 to 6 TRBV segments more frequent in patients, TRBV5-6, TRBV5-1 and TRBV20-1 among them. Those samples that were prepared in the same batch co-clustered strongly by F measure.

Sequencing was performed on blood. This TCR came from a girl between 5 and 17 years old with multiple sclerosis. The rearrangement links TRBV7-9 to TRBJ2-5; 8 nucleotides match TRBD1. The CDR3 DNA sequence: TGTGCCACCAACCCCGGACAGGGACAAGAGACCCAGTACTTC. Translated, it gives CATNPGQGQETQYF.